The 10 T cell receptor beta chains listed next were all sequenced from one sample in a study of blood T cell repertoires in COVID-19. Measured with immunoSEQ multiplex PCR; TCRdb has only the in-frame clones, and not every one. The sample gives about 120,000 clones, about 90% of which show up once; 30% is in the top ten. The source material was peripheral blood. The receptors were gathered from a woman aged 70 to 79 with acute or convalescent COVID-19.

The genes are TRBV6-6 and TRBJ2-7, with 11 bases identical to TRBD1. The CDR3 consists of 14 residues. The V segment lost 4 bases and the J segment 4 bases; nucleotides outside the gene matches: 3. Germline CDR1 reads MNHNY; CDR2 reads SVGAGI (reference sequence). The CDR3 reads CASSFGTGGYEQYF. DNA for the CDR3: TGTGCCAGCAGTTTCGGGACAGGGGGGTACGAGCAGTACTTC.

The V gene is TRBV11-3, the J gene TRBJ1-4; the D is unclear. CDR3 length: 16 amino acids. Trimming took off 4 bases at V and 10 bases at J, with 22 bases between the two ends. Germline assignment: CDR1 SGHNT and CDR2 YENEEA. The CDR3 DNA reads TGTGCCAGCAGCTCGCTCGCAGGTGGCTCCATTGGAAAACTGTTTTTT. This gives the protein CASSSLAGGSIGKLFF.

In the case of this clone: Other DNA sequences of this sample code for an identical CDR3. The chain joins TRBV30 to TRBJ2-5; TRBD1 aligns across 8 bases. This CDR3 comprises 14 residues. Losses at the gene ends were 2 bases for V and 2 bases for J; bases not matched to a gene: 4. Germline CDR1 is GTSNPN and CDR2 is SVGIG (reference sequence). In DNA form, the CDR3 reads TGTGCCTGGAGTTCCGGGACAGGTCAAGAGACCCAGTACTTC. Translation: CAWSSGTGQETQYF.

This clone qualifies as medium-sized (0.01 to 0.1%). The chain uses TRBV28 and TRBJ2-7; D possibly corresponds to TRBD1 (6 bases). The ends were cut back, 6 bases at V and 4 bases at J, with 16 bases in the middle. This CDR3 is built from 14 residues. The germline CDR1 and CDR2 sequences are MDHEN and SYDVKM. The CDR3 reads CASRPQGRLYEQYF. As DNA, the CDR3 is TGTGCCAGCAGACCCCAGGGGAGACTGTACGAGCAGTACTTC.

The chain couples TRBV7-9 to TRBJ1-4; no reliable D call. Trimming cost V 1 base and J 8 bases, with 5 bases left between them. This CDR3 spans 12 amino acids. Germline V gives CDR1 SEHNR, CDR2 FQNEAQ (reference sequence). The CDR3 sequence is CASSLEREKLFF. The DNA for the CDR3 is TGTGCCAGCAGCTTAGAGAGGGAAAAACTGTTTTTT.

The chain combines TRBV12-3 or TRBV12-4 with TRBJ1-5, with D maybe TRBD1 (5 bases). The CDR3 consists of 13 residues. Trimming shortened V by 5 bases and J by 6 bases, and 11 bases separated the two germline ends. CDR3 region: CASSTEGAQPQHF. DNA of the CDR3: TGTGCCAGCAGTACCGAAGGGGCTCAGCCCCAGCATTTT.

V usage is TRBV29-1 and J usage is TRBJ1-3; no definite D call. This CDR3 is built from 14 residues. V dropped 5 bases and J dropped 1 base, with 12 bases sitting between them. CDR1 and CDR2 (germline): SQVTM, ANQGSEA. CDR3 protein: CSVTGLLSGNTIYF. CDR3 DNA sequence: TGCAGCGTTACTGGACTTCTTTCTGGAAACACCATATATTTT.

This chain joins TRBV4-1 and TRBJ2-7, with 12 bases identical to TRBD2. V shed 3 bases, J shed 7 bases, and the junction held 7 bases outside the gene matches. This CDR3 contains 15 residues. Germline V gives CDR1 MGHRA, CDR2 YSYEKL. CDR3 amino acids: CASSQSSGGAGEQYF. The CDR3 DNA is TGCGCCAGCAGCCAGTCTAGCGGGGGGGCTGGGGAGCAGTACTTC.

The DNA for the CDR3 is TGTGCCAGCAGACAGAACTATGGCTACACCTTC. This sequence encodes CASRQNYGYTF. This chain links TRBV6-5 with TRBJ1-2; D gene unclear. Trimming took off 6 bases at V and 2 bases at J, with 4 bases between the two ends. The CDR3 is made up of 11 amino acids. Germline V gene lookup returns CDR1 MNHEY and CDR2 SVGAGI.

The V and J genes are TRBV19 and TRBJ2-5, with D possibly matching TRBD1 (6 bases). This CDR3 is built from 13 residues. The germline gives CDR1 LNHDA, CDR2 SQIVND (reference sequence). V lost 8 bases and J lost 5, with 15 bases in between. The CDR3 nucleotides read TGTGCCAGTGCACCCACAGGGACCGAGACCCAGTACTTC. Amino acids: CASAPTGTETQYF.